The 18 T cell receptor beta chains presented below share a single source sample, sequenced in a study of metastatic and nonmetastatic thyroid tumors. MiXCR was used by TCRdb to re-call the PCR reads. This sample yields under 30,000 clones, of which 23% are seen a single time; 2.4% belongs to the top ten. Among the patients, none had received any treatment before thyroid surgery. The specimen was blood. These receptor sequences come from a female donor with papillary thyroid cancer or a benign thyroid nodule (not recorded which). Some clones in this sample may be carry-over from other donors' samples.

A note on this clone: Its ends do not fully match the called genes, so a read error is possible. The V call is TRBV7-3, the J call TRBJ2-3; possibly TRBD1 for D (6 bases). This CDR3 contains 15 residues. Germline assignment: CDR1 SGHTA and CDR2 FQGTGA. CDR3 region: CASILTGKGGDTQYF. DNA of the CDR3: TGTGCCAGCATCTTAACGGGGAAAGGGGGTGATACGCAGTATTTT.

This clone was counted at least ten times. This chain connects TRBV7-4 to TRBJ1-2; possibly TRBD1 for D (5 bases). This CDR3 region has 13 residues. Germline V CDR1 and CDR2: SGHVT, SQSDAQ. V dropped 2 bases and J dropped 7 bases, with 11 bases sitting between them. CDR3: CASSLRARGGYTF. CDR3 DNA: TGTGCCAGCAGCTTACGGGCAAGGGGTGGCTACACCTTC.

For this clone: The conserved closing phenylalanine or tryptophan is absent in this CDR3, likely reflecting a read error. It is unclear where the CDR3 begins or ends on the DNA, so no DNA is shown, and the CDR3 is as TCRdb lists it. CDR3 residues: CAWNEGQGPESFL. This chain connects TRBV30 to TRBJ1-1; TRBD1 is the table's D call, not checked against the DNA. CDR1 is GTSNPN and CDR2 is SVGIG in the germline V gene (reference sequence). The CDR3 totals 13 residues, both ends included.

The sample holds many counts of this clone. The chain links TRBV12-3 or TRBV12-4 to TRBJ2-5; 12 bases are a match to TRBD2. V was clipped by 5 bases and J by 4 bases; unmatched bases: 5. This CDR3 is 15 amino acids long. Written as DNA, the CDR3 is TGTGCCAGCAGTGGACTAGCGGGAAACGTAGAGACCCAGTACTTC. Its protein is CASSGLAGNVETQYF.

A remark on this clone: A read error may produce the germline difference seen at one junction end. J is TRBJ2-3 and V is TRBV5-6; tentatively, D is TRBD1 or TRBD2 (5 bases each). Germline V gene lookup returns CDR1 SGHDT and CDR2 YYEEEE. The CDR3 spans 16 residues. The CDR3 bases are TGTGCCAGCAGCTTGCACGGGGCGGTAAGCACAGATACGCACTATTTT. Translating gives CASSLHGAVSTDTHYF. Using reference TRBV5-6 and TRBJ2-3 for the parts outside the CDR3, the full variable domain is DAGVTQSPTHLIKTRGQQVTLRCSPKSGHDTVSWYQQALGQGPQFIFQYYEEEERQRGNFPDRFSGHQFPNYSSELNVNALLLGDSALYLCASSLHGAVSTDTHYFGPGTRLTVL.

Only a few counts were recorded for this clone. V gene TRBV27 combines with J gene TRBJ2-7; D gene ambiguous. CDR1 and CDR2 (germline): MNHEY, SMNVEV (reference sequence). V gave up 3 bases and J gave up 1 base, with 13 bases separating them. This CDR3 has 15 amino acids. The CDR3 spells CASSFRSWVSYEQYF. In DNA form, the CDR3 reads TGTGCCAGCAGTTTCCGGTCGTGGGTTTCCTACGAGCAGTACTTC.

This clone was seen at least ten times. This rearrangement joins TRBV4-1 to TRBJ2-1; 7 bases fit TRBD1. Germline CDR1 reads MGHRA; CDR2 reads YSYEKL. Germline trimming cut 2 bases from V and 9 bases from J; bases unmatched to any gene: 7. There are 14 residues in the CDR3. The CDR3 sequence is CASSQPLRGSEQFF. The CDR3 DNA follows: TGCGCCAGCAGCCAACCCCTCAGGGGGAGTGAGCAGTTCTTC.

This clone was seen only a few times. With a much larger clone just one base away, this may be a read error. This CDR3 is also generated by other DNA sequences in the sample. The V gene is TRBV7-8, the J gene TRBJ1-5, with D unresolved. The CDR3 length is 15 residues. Trimming took off 5 bases at V and 5 bases at J, with 16 bases between the two ends. Germline CDR1 is SGHVS and CDR2 is FQNEAQ. CDR3 residues: CASSPPGVGDQPQHF. The CDR3 region has the DNA TGTGCCAGCAGCCCTCCCGGGGTGGGTGATCAGCCCCAGCATTTT.

This clone was counted ten times or more. The chain combines TRBV28 with TRBJ1-5, with 7 positions matching TRBD1. The V gene's germline CDR1 is MDHEN and CDR2 SYDVKM. The CDR3 contains 16 residues. V lost 7 bases and J lost 0; bases outside the gene matches: 9. The CDR3 is CASTTWGQYSNQPQHF. The DNA for the CDR3 is TGTGCCAGCACCACATGGGGACAGTATAGCAATCAGCCCCAGCATTTT.

The sample holds many counts of this clone. V gene TRBV30 combines with J gene TRBJ1-2, with D perhaps TRBD1 (5 bases). V lost 1 base to trimming and J lost 4 bases, with 13 bases between them. The CDR3 has 14 amino acids. Germline values: CDR1 GTSNPN, CDR2 SVGIG (reference sequence). The CDR3 DNA reads as TGTGCCTGGAGTGCAGGCGGACATCCCTATGGCTACACCTTC. Its protein product is CAWSAGGHPYGYTF.

The chain links TRBV5-4 to TRBJ2-7, with 8 positions matching TRBD1. The CDR3 runs to 18 residues. The J segment lost 6 bases and the V segment lost 0 bases, leaving 17 bases of the junction unmatched. Germline V lookup: CDR1 SGHNT, CDR2 YYREEE (reference sequence). CDR3 DNA sequence: TGTGCCAGCAGCTTGGATGGGATGGGGTCAGGGGGCTCGGGCGAGCAGTACTTC. This gives the protein CASSLDGMGSGGSGEQYF.

This clone was seen at least ten times. This chain connects TRBV20-1 to TRBJ2-7, with D uncertain. Between the trimmed V and J ends, which lost 5 bases and 3 bases, there was a span of 20 bases. Germline V gene sequence: CDR1 DFQATT, CDR2 SNEGSKA (reference sequence). CDR3 length equals 15 residues. This CDR3 is CSAEWGADGYYEQYF. For the CDR3, the DNA is TGCAGTGCTGAATGGGGTGCTGACGGGTACTACGAGCAGTACTTC.

This clone was detected ten times or more. One base away lies a much larger clone, so this may be a sequencing read error. The same CDR3 can be traced to other DNA sequences in this sample. The chain uses TRBV6-1 and TRBJ1-1; D gene unclear. The CDR3 is 11 amino acids. The V gene's germline CDR1 is MNHNS and CDR2 SASEGT. The ends were cut back, 7 bases at V and 8 bases at J, with 11 bases in the middle. CDR3 sequence: CASIRQTEAFF. The CDR3 DNA is TGTGCCAGCATCCGGCAGACCGAAGCTTTCTTT.

The rearrangement joins TRBV19 to TRBJ2-1; the match to TRBD2 covers 7 bases. Trimming removed 1 base from V and 1 base from J; junction bases left unmatched: 10. The CDR3 sequence is 18 residues long. Germline V CDR1 and CDR2: LNHDA, SQIVND (reference sequence). The CDR3 region is CASSIGIVTAGSYNEQFF. CDR3 nucleotides: TGTGCCAGTAGTATAGGGATTGTGACAGCGGGATCCTACAATGAGCAGTTCTTC. Supplemented by reference TRBV19 and TRBJ2-1, the full variable domain reads DGGITQSPKYLFRKEGQNVTLSCEQNLNHDAMYWYRQDPGQGLRLIYYSQIVNDFQKGDIAEGYSVSREKKESFPLTVTSAQKNPTAFYLCASSIGIVTAGSYNEQFFGPGTRLTVL.

This clone is medium-sized in the sample. The chain is built from TRBV28 and TRBJ1-4, with a possible D match to TRBD1 (5 bases). Deletions cut 0 bases from V and 4 bases from J, with 9 bases between. CDR1 is MDHEN, CDR2 SYDVKM, per germline. The CDR3 runs 15 residues. CDR3 nucleotide sequence: TGTGCCAGCAGTTTATGGTCAGGGAGTAATGAAAAACTGTTTTTT. Its translation is CASSLWSGSNEKLFF.

This clone was counted at least ten times. The chain combines TRBV12-3 or TRBV12-4 with TRBJ2-5; D possibly corresponds to TRBD2 (6 bases). The CDR3 is 16 residues long. Between the trimmed V and J ends, which lost 7 bases and 2 bases, there was a span of 20 bases. The CDR3 nucleotides are TGTGCCAGCACCCTCTCTGGAGGGCTACCACAAGAGACCCAGTACTTC. Translation gives CASTLSGGLPQETQYF.

At least ten counts were recorded for this clone. The chain carries TRBV20-1 and TRBJ2-7, with TRBD1 identical over 7 bases. This CDR3 is 14 amino acids long. The ends lost 1 base at V and 3 bases at J; junction bases unmatched: 6. Germline lookup yields CDR1 DFQATT and CDR2 SNEGSKA (reference sequence). The CDR3 loop is CSARARGQHYEQYF. In DNA, the CDR3 is TGCAGTGCTAGAGCAAGGGGACAGCACTACGAGCAGTACTTC.

This clone was picked up many times. The rearrangement uses TRBV30 and TRBJ2-2; D is unclear. Germline CDR1 reads GTSNPN; CDR2 reads SVGIG (reference sequence). There are 13 residues in the CDR3. V lost 4 bases and J lost 1, with 7 bases in between. CDR3 loop: CAWNPGNTGELFF. DNA for the CDR3: TGTGCCTGGAACCCCGGGAACACCGGGGAGCTGTTTTTT. Together with reference TRBV30 and TRBJ2-2, the CDR3 gives the full variable domain: SQTIHQWPATLVQPVGSPLSLECTVEGTSNPNLYWYRQAAGRGLQLLFYSVGIGQISSEVPQNLSASRPQDRQFILSSKKLLLSDSGFYLCAWNPGNTGELFFGEGSRLTVL.